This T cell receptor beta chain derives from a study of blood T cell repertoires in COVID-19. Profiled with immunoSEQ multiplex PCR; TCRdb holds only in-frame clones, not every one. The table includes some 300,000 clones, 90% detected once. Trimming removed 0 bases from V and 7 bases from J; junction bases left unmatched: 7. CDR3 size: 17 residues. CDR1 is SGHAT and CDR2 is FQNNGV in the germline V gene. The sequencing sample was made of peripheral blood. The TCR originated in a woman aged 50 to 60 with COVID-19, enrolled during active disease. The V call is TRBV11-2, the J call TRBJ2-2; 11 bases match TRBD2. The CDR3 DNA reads TGTGCCAGCAGCTTAGAGGTAGCGGGAGGGCCCGTCGGGGAGCTGTTTTTT. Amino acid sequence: CASSLEVAGGPVGELFF.